Sequencing of this T cell receptor beta chain was carried out in a study of blood T cell repertoires in COVID-19. The CDR3 consists of 13 residues. From germline, CDR1 is SEHNR and CDR2 FQNEAQ (reference sequence). V was cut by 5 bases and J by 2 bases, with 10 bases left in between. TCRdb keeps only in-frame clones here, not all; method: immunoSEQ multiplex PCR. The table has roughly 180,000 clones, 75% to 90% seen once; the top ten hold around 6.2%. This clone was recorded a few times. This clonotype was obtained from a middle-aged man who had recovered from COVID-19. The sequencing input was PBMCs or T cells enriched from blood (not recorded which). V gene TRBV7-9 combines with J gene TRBJ2-7; TRBD2 might be the D (5 bases). The DNA for the CDR3 is TGTGCCAGCAGCACATACGGGGCCTACGAGCAGTACTTC. Its translation: CASSTYGAYEQYF.